This T cell receptor (beta chain) is from a study of cytomegalovirus exposure and HLA in healthy donors (dated by TCRdb to 2016 to 2017). For the study in its entirety: An earlier analysis of some 600 of the donors reported 276 Gb of sequence data and 117 million unique TCR beta sequences obtained from approximately 180 million T cells. Typing coverage varied by locus: roughly 620-640 donors for A, B, C, DRB1 and DQB1; under 550 for DQA1; approximately 610 for DPA1; about 450 for DPB1. Of the 300 to 500 genotyped donors, less than 85% were placed in the genetic ancestry cluster associated with self-reported Caucasian donors. All discovery cohort repertoires had been generated using a single sequencing platform. Donor age, sex, ethnicity and CMV serostatus were compiled together with the repertoire data. Roughly five DR-DQ haplotypes were handled as single units for association and clustering, since linkage in the cohort was strong. Class I and class II HLA loci were covered by the typing at four-digit resolution. High-throughput TCR immunosequencing, statistical association of individual TCRs with disease status, and machine learning were combined to predict cytomegalovirus infection status. Approximately 310 gigabases of sequencing data and approximately 93 million unique TCR sequences were included in an early release covering 500 to 750 HLA-typed donors. The aim of the study was to test whether cataloging public T cell receptors could identify signatures of past pathogen exposure. In a later genetic analysis, genome-wide SNP genotypes for about 65% of the roughly 700 donors were used, and that subset was treated as a discovery cohort. A later analysis re-examined previously published TCR beta repertoires from just over 650 donors and added high-resolution HLA genotyping to investigate patterns of TCR occurrence. An earlier analysis of roughly 580 of the donors used high-throughput TCR beta sequencing to judge whether each TCR beta V gene segment behaved as functional or pseudogenic. Along with the approximately 700-subject first cohort, a separate validation cohort of 120 different subjects was used. The T cell repertoires of under 750 subjects were profiled by immunosequencing and related to cytomegalovirus serostatus. Across under 500 genotyped donors of the cohort, an average of roughly 200,000 unique TCR beta nucleotide sequences per donor were sequenced, and around 19% of those sequences were non-productive. The later analysis used no new phenotypic data to find candidate immune exposures, relying instead on TCR beta sequences and their occurrence across donors. Study-wide findings and limitations: Sequencing depth was assumed to be roughly uniform across donors in the presence/absence analyses, though that assumption may not hold. The sequencing pipeline was judged likely to have produced a cluster of highly shared sequence variants as a technical artifact. A later analysis found that TCR association rates varied across HLA loci, with DRB1 alleles showing the most associated TCRs and HLA-C alleles the fewest. In a later analysis, about 17,000 TCR beta sequences were associated with specific HLA alleles at a false discovery rate of 0.05. The 87-base-pair reads could not distinguish some IMGT-functional V segments, including TRBV6-2 and TRBV6-3, so those segments were excluded. Because HLA typing was missing for some donors at each locus, association tests included only the typed subset. A further reported finding was that TCR beta sequences accurately predicted the HLA-A and HLA-B alleles for most subjects in the first cohort. According to a later analysis, most CMV-associated TCR beta chains appeared to be HLA-restricted, and the HLA associations seemed to be driven largely by CMV exposure. The only immune exposure information available for the cohort was CMV serostatus. Three of the identified cytomegalovirus-associated TCR beta chains were confirmed in vitro to be specific for cytomegalovirus antigens. The cohort was sequenced for TCR beta chains only, and without alpha or paired-chain data the features that could be detected were limited. V-gene and J-gene trimming of TCR beta chains was associated with a missense DCLRE1C variant in a later genetic analysis, and the association was replicated in an independent cohort. In a later analysis, several top co-occurrence clusters were reported to appear linked to parvovirus B19, influenza, CMV and Epstein-Barr virus. The classifier was reported to diagnose cytomegalovirus status with high specificity and sensitivity in both the original cohort and the validation cohort. Compared with equally common non-associated chains, HLA-associated TCR beta chains in a later analysis were more clonally expanded and had lower generation probabilities. Correlated functional status among segregating V segments might reflect linkage disequilibrium, but an unknown experimental factor could not be ruled out. While some public TCRs were present in many individuals, most TCR sequences turned up only very rarely across donors. In an earlier analysis of 587 of the donors, most TCR beta V segments appeared in productive rearrangements about 90% or about 30% of the time, broadly matching IMGT annotations. The authors suggested that the approach could potentially be generalized to other disease states and immunological phenotypes. Because counts were too low, around 17 rarely observed V segments, including chromosome 9 orphons, were left out of the earlier analysis of several hundred of the donors. Compared with the roughly 600-donor mean, donors in an Asian-associated ancestry cluster had fewer N-insertions in productive TCRs, according to a later genetic analysis. Assigning TCR associations to individual alleles was difficult when HLA alleles, especially DR and DQ, strongly co-occurred. In the study, roughly 160 TCR beta chains were listed as associated with cytomegalovirus.

The library was generated by the immunoSEQ multiplex PCR assay. The multiplex PCR relied on a mix of 60 forward primers for TCR Vbeta segments and 13 reverse primers for TCR Jbeta segments. The CDR3 region of rearranged TCR beta genes was amplified from genomic DNA by a multiplex PCR assay. The Illumina HiSeq System was used to sequence the amplified TCR beta libraries as 87-base-pair reads. The original pipeline was this. In a later analysis, tens of millions of unique TCR beta chains were counted across the roughly 610 repertoires, and about 9.9 million of these chains were shared by at least two donors. A nearest-neighbor algorithm error-corrected the raw reads and collapsed the reads into unique sequences, merging closely related sequences to remove PCR and sequencing errors. Alignment of CDR3 sequences to IMGT reference sequences was used to assign V, D and J gene segments. For a sequence to be retained, a match of at least six nucleotides to both a V gene segment and a J gene segment was required. A rearrangement counted as productive if the CDR3 had no stop codons and remained in frame with V and J, and every other rearrangement counted as non-productive. Following IMGT convention, CDR3 was defined as the stretch from the second conserved V-encoded cysteine up to the conserved J-encoded phenylalanine. Sequences without an unambiguous match to a single V gene segment were excluded from the earlier analysis of a few hundred of the donors. In an earlier analysis of about 590 of the donors, a V segment was called functional when productive rearrangements were above 56.7%, and segregating when the standard deviation between donors exceeded 5%. A statistical classification framework was developed to diagnose cytomegalovirus status using the catalog of TCR beta chain sequences. V and J gene assignment, in a later analysis, came from comparing TCR nucleotide sequences with IMGT/GENE-DB human TR gene sequences. In a later analysis, CDR3 sequences and most-parsimonious VDJ recombination scenarios were assigned using the TCRdist pipeline. A later analysis defined each TCR beta chain by its CDR3 amino acid sequence plus V-gene family, and excluded reads lacking a unique V-gene family. To address suspected cross-contamination and a sequencing artifact, a later analysis removed around 590 highly shared, low-generation-probability nucleotide sequences. For each public chain, a later analysis derived a clonal expansion index from normalized ranks of inferred template counts within each repertoire. Generation probabilities in a later analysis came from a VDJ recombination model fitted to out-of-frame rearrangements, and those results were checked against IGoR. Hypergeometric tests were used in a later analysis to score TCR-TCR, TCR-HLA and TCR-CMV co-occurrence, with a repertoire-size bias correction applied to the TCR pairs. False discovery rates were estimated in a later analysis by permuting HLA or CMV assignments 20 times. In a later analysis, co-occurring TCRs were grouped using DBSCAN, and TCRdist sequence similarity was added for clustering within HLA-allele-positive subsets. Repertoires with fewer than 30,000 or more than 120,000 public chains were left out of co-occurrence clustering, as were about five repertoires with anomalous nucleotide sharing. TCRdb re-hosts the immuneACCESS table, in-frame sequences only. Its copies lack some clones; in the studies checked, an unresolved V gene accounts for under half of them, and the cause for the rest is not known. V, J and clone size are those of that table, while D and trimming were read from the DNA. The sample's records list approximately 82,000 clones. 1.3% to 1.5% of the sample comes from the top ten.

Reading from cysteine to phenylalanine, the CDR3 counts 16 amino acids. Only the CDR3 DNA is retained, 48 bases long and in frame from the first base. V is pared back by 3 bases and J by 0 bases, with 13 bases lying between the germline termini. From a lookup of the germline V gene, CDR1 and CDR2 are SGHRS and YFSETQ. The cohort comprised under 700 healthy bone marrow donors. At the time of sampling, every cohort member was nominally healthy, though immune exposures that went unrecorded were likely present. The donor tested CMV seronegative and was one of the 352 seronegative cohort members. Every donor gave a peripheral blood sample, and the peripheral blood mononuclear cells from that sample were used for TCR beta sequencing. Genomic DNA was extracted from the blood cell samples with the Qiagen DNeasy Blood Extraction Kit. On this clone itself: Its antigen remains undetermined.

The sequencing sample was made of PBMCs. The receptor was isolated from a woman aged 60-70 years in good health and CMV-seronegative. The chain joins TRBV5-1 to TRBJ2-1; TRBD2 might be the D gene, on 6 matching bases. At the DNA level, the sequence is TGCGCCAGCAGCTCGCTAGCGTCGAGCTCCTACAATGAGCAGTTCTTC. This encodes CASSSLASSSYNEQFF. Joined to the reference TRBV5-1 and TRBJ2-1 proteins, this CDR3 gives the full variable domain: KAGVTQTPRYLIKTRGQQVTLSCSPISGHRSVSWYQQTPGQGLQFLFEYFSETQRNKGNFPGRFSGRQFSNSRSEMNVSTLELGDSALYLCASSSLASSSYNEQFFGPGTRLTVL.